This T cell receptor (beta chain) derives from a study of shared clonotypes between healthy human individuals. Terminally differentiated effector memory CD45RA+ cells were left out of the naive CD8 fraction, which was CD45RO-negative and positively selected for CCR7. The CDR3 totals 13 residues. Trimming at V came to 0 bases and at J to 6 bases, leaving 3 bases not matched to a gene. Germline V gene sequence: CDR1 SQVTM, CDR2 ANQGSEA. This clone showed up just once. Assay used: immunoSEQ multiplex PCR; TCRdb lists only in-frame clones, some missing. The data contain under 850,000 clones, roughly 92% of them singletons.

This TCR derives from a man under 40 in good health. Material for sequencing was naive CD8+ T cells sorted from blood. The chain is built from TRBV29-1 and TRBJ1-2; 8 nucleotides match TRBD1. As DNA, the CDR3 is TGCAGCGTTGAAGACAGGGGGCGAGATGGCTACACCTTC. It yields the protein CSVEDRGRDGYTF.